These T cell receptor beta chains were read from a single sample in a study of HIV-infected patients and healthy controls. Each CDR3 protein is one row after TCRdb ran MiXCR on the 5' RACE reads. The table lists 20,000 to 30,000 distinct CDR3 sequences, 8.5% of them singletons, with under 5% in the top ten. Input material: blood. These receptors were taken from an adult in good health. Each CDR3 is given with its conserved first and last residue. Expanded clones get a size class; other rows say once, few or many, or leave the size out.

clone_size	v_call	j_call	cdr3_aa
many	TRBV5-5	TRBJ2-7	CASSRDRGYEQYF
many	TRBV6-4	TRBJ2-7	CASSGPGQGRTYEQYF
many	TRBV20-1	TRBJ2-3	CSASGGRGADTQYF
many	TRBV6-6	TRBJ1-1	CASITRGFEAFF
many	TRBV5-1	TRBJ1-1	CASSSTGTDTEAFF
few	TRBV7-9	TRBJ1-5	CASSSSGGPPNQPQHF
.	TRBV6-5	TRBJ2-1	CASRAGLASFEQFF
many	TRBV20-1	TRBJ2-3	CSATGSTDTQYF
many	TRBV6-5	TRBJ1-4	CASGSYEKLFF
many	TRBV7-6	TRBJ2-1	CASSPEGQPGEQFF
few	TRBV12-3/TRBV12-4	TRBJ1-5	CASTRGLGQPQHF
many	TRBV30	TRBJ2-3	CAWSVSQGLTDTQYF
many	TRBV3-1	TRBJ1-3	CASSLPQGSSGNTIYF
many	TRBV7-2	TRBJ2-3	CASSPRGGPADTQYF
many	TRBV29-1	TRBJ1-2	CSVGPSTGGSPDVVYGYTF
medium-sized	TRBV12-3/TRBV12-4	TRBJ2-3	CASSLGGGTRDTQYF
.	TRBV3-1	TRBJ1-1	CASSTRNQQTEAFF
few	TRBV20-1	TRBJ1-1	CSARKTGGLTEAFF
.	TRBV13	TRBJ1-1	CASLEVGGHMNTEAFF
many	TRBV19	TRBJ2-3	CASSTAGGTDTQYF
many	TRBV12-3/TRBV12-4	TRBJ1-2	CASGPRNGYTF
many	TRBV18	TRBJ1-5	CASSPSPGQPQHF
medium-sized	TRBV28	TRBJ2-4	CASSDPRDRGFGIQYF
.	TRBV2	TRBJ2-3	CAVMGGDSTDTQYF
medium-sized	TRBV6-4	TRBJ2-2	CASSSSEAGELFF
many	TRBV20-1	TRBJ1-2	CSARAYVLGAGDYGYTF
many	TRBV10-3	TRBJ1-1	CAISEPDTGPKGAFF
many	TRBV9	TRBJ1-2	CASSVDRGGYGYTF
many	TRBV6-5	TRBJ2-7	CASSYAIIGYEQYF
many	TRBV20-1	TRBJ1-5	CSANRDANQPQHF
many	TRBV19	TRBJ2-7	CASNPGPAYEQYF
many	TRBV7-9	TRBJ1-1	CASSLVVRSSGAFF
medium-sized	TRBV20-1	TRBJ2-7	CSAGRGRSSYEQYF
many	TRBV20-1	TRBJ1-5	CSARPGQGGNQPQHF
.	TRBV6-1	TRBJ2-7	CASRLAGGPYEQYF
many	TRBV12-3/TRBV12-4	TRBJ1-5	CASTQGASNQPQHF
many	TRBV15	TRBJ1-6	CATSGGSSYNSPLHF
many	TRBV28	TRBJ1-4	CASIRGVGEKLFF
many	TRBV30	TRBJ1-1	CAWRGGTEAFF
medium-sized	TRBV7-2	TRBJ2-4	CGRGTGSGAMAKNIQYF
few	TRBV2	TRBJ2-5	CASSAENRGAETQYF
many	TRBV29-1	TRBJ1-1	CSVGTYTEAFF
.	TRBV29-1	TRBJ2-2	CSARENTGELFF
few	TRBV19	TRBJ1-5	CASRGQAAMQPQHF
many	TRBV30	TRBJ1-2	CAWSRQQLYGYTF
many	TRBV19	TRBJ2-6	CASSISGYPVTSGANVLTF
many	TRBV15	TRBJ1-2	CATSTVGQGNYGYTF
many	TRBV7-2	TRBJ1-6	CASSLVRRDGNSPLHF
many	TRBV30	TRBJ2-5	CAWSGSRGGRGETQYF
once	TRBV7-3	TRBJ2-5	CASSLSGYQETQYF
many	TRBV7-2	TRBJ2-3	CASSREAAGLRYF
many	TRBV5-6	TRBJ1-6	CASSPPDRGDSPLHF